Below, one TCR beta chain is given with its context. The CDR3 length is 17 residues. CDR1 is SQVTM, CDR2 ANQGSEA, per germline. The V end lost 1 base, the J end lost 2 bases, and 18 bases lay between the germline ends. The sample belongs to a study of blood T cells in healthy people across ages. Each sample used at least 6.5 million PBMCs. A second roughly 6 to 11 cycle PCR used barcoded and J-beta primers. TCRdb re-analysed the 5' RACE reads in MiXCR, keeping a single row per CDR3 protein. The repertoire consists of over 1,300,000 distinct CDR3 sequences, with roughly 64% occurring once and the leading ten covering approximately 7%.

This chain links TRBV29-1 with TRBJ2-1, with D perhaps matching TRBD2 (7 bases). The specimen sequenced was blood. The clonotype comes from a man younger than 30 in good health. CDR3 in DNA: TGCAGCGTTGAAGGCGACCTACGGGGGGCAACCTACAATGAGCAGTTCTTC. Its protein product is CSVEGDLRGATYNEQFF.